This T cell receptor (beta chain) comes out of a study of cytomegalovirus exposure and HLA in healthy donors. 60 Vbeta and 13 Jbeta primers were used in PCR. Only in-frame clones appear in the TCRdb table, and some are missing; sequencing was by immunoSEQ multiplex PCR. The sample contains about 190,000 clones, around 81% of which appear only once. Germline V CDR1 and CDR2: MNHEY, SVGAGI. The V and J ends lost 2 bases and 2 bases respectively, with 6 bases between them. The CDR3 contains 13 residues. Study results and limitations: Investigators reported approximately 150 TCR beta chains as tied to cytomegalovirus. In a later analysis, a missense DCLRE1C variant was linked to TCR beta V- and J-gene trimming.

In regard to this clone: Antigen: not known.

This clonotype originated in a man between 18 and 29 years old in good health and CMV-seronegative. The chain couples TRBV6-5 to TRBJ2-5, with D maybe TRBD2 (5 bases). Material for sequencing was PBMCs. The CDR3 spells CASSYGLQETQYF. CDR3 DNA sequence: TGTGCCAGCAGTTACGGACTTCAAGAGACCCAGTACTTC.